What follows are 32 T cell receptor beta chains derived from one specimen sequenced in a study of cytomegalovirus exposure and HLA in healthy donors. Data came from immunoSEQ multiplex PCR; TCRdb stores just in-frame clones and leaves some out. The sample lists 200,000 to 250,000 clones, around nine tenths seen once, with around 3% in the top ten. The sample taken for sequencing was PBMCs. These receptors were obtained from a woman younger than 30 in good health and CMV-seronegative.

CDR3: CASSRSTGGYTF. CDR3 nucleotides: TGTGCCAGCTCACGCAGTACGGGAGGCTACACCTTC. The chain uses TRBV18 and TRBJ1-2; unclear D gene. The CDR3 runs 12 residues. Per the germline V gene, CDR1 is KGHSH and CDR2 is LQKENI. V was shortened by 4 bases and J by 8 bases, with 11 bases between the two germline ends.

The chain has TRBV7-9 and TRBJ2-7, with 7 positions matching TRBD2. J gave up 5 bases and V 10 bases, and 8 bases lay outside the gene matches. Germline lookup yields CDR1 SEHNR and CDR2 FQNEAQ (reference sequence). The CDR3 runs to 12 residues. The CDR3 reads CATAGEGHEQYF. CDR3 nucleotides: TGTGCCACGGCCGGGGAGGGTCACGAGCAGTACTTC.

V usage is TRBV4-1 and J usage is TRBJ2-7, with 7 bases that match TRBD1. The junction had 9 bases not matched to a gene; V was cut back by 5 bases and J by 5 bases. Germline lookup yields CDR1 MGHRA and CDR2 YSYEKL. CDR3 length: 14 amino acids. The CDR3 DNA sequence: TGCGCCAGCAGCTTTGACAGGGTTAGTGACGAGCAGTACTTC. Translation gives CASSFDRVSDEQYF.

This chain uses TRBV7-9 with TRBJ1-1, with a tentative D call TRBD1 (5 bases). The germline V and J ends were trimmed by 2 bases and 2 bases, with 12 bases remaining between them. The CDR3 runs to 15 residues. Germline lookup yields CDR1 SEHNR and CDR2 FQNEAQ (reference sequence). The CDR3 DNA reads TGTGCCAGCAGCTTACAGGGTAAGGGCAACACTGAAGCTTTCTTT. Translating it yields CASSLQGKGNTEAFF.

The chain joins TRBV5-1 to TRBJ1-1, with D perhaps matching TRBD1 (5 bases). CDR1 and CDR2 (germline): SGHRS, YFSETQ. CDR3 length equals 17 residues. The V end was cut by 4 bases, the J end by 1 base, with 20 bases between. The CDR3 DNA reads TGCGCCAGCAGCCTGTTCGGGACTCAGGGAGAGAACACTGAAGCTTTCTTT. This encodes CASSLFGTQGENTEAFF.

The chain uses TRBV10-3 and TRBJ2-7, with D perhaps TRBD1 (6 bases). Germline V lookup: CDR1 ENHRY, CDR2 SYGVKD. Trimming stripped 3 bases from V and 3 bases from J, with 15 bases between. This CDR3 spans 15 amino acids. The CDR3 sequence is CAISEATGENYEQYF. The CDR3 DNA sequence: TGTGCCATCAGTGAAGCGACAGGAGAAAACTACGAGCAGTACTTC.

The chain couples TRBV2 to TRBJ2-3, with D possibly being TRBD2 (6 bases). Germline V gene data show CDR1 as SNHLY and CDR2 as FYNNEI. CDR3 length equals 14 residues. The V gene lost 7 bases and the J gene lost 1 base, with 12 bases spanning the gap. The CDR3 nucleotides are TGTGCCAGCACCACGGGACTCGGCACAGATACGCAGTATTTT. Amino acid sequence: CASTTGLGTDTQYF.

The rearrangement uses TRBV7-9 and TRBJ2-2; 8 bases match TRBD1. CDR3 length: 15 amino acids. Germline lookup yields CDR1 SEHNR and CDR2 FQNEAQ (reference sequence). V dropped 2 bases and J dropped 5; count of bases not matched to a gene: 4. The CDR3 bases are TGTGCCAGCAGCTTAAAAACAGGGGGGACCGGGGAGCTGTTTTTT. Its protein product is CASSLKTGGTGELFF. Together with reference TRBV7-9 and TRBJ2-2, the CDR3 gives the full variable domain: DTGVSQNPRHKITKRGQNVTFRCDPISEHNRLYWYRQTLGQGPEFLTYFQNEAQLEKSRLLSDRFSAERPKGSFSTLEIQRTEQGDSAMYLCASSLKTGGTGELFFGEGSRLTVL.

This clone was observed a handful of times. The CDR3 spells CSVGTSESYEQYF. The CDR3 nucleotides are TGCAGCGTCGGAACTAGCGAATCCTACGAGCAGTACTTC. The chain links TRBV29-1 to TRBJ2-7, with 7 bases lining up with TRBD2. This CDR3 has 13 residues. Germline trimming cut 6 bases from V and 1 base from J; bases unmatched to any gene: 6. From germline, CDR1 is SQVTM and CDR2 ANQGSEA.

The chain links TRBV5-5 to TRBJ2-7, with 10 bases aligning to TRBD1. This CDR3 contains 14 residues. The ends lost 3 bases at V and 2 bases at J; junction bases unmatched: 2. Germline loops: CDR1 SGHKS, CDR2 YYEKEE (reference sequence). The CDR3: CASSSDRGPYEQYF. The CDR3 DNA sequence: TGTGCCAGCAGCTCCGACAGGGGGCCCTACGAGCAGTACTTC.

CDR3 sequence: CASSGAETQYF. CDR3 DNA: TGTGCCAGCTCTGGGGCAGAGACCCAGTACTTC. The gene calls are TRBV2 and TRBJ2-5; perhaps TRBD1 as D (5 bases). The V gene's germline CDR1 is SNHLY and CDR2 FYNNEI. The CDR3 extends over 11 amino acids. V was shortened by 8 bases and J by 4 bases, with 8 bases between the two germline ends.

This CDR3 is CASSQDRATDTQYF. The CDR3, as DNA: TGTGCCAGCAGTCAGGACAGGGCCACAGATACGCAGTATTTT. V is TRBV7-3 and J is TRBJ2-3; 8 bases match TRBD1. This CDR3 has 14 residues. Germline trimming cut 6 bases from V and 2 bases from J; bases unmatched to any gene: 4. From germline, CDR1 is SGHTA and CDR2 FQGTGA.

The J gene is TRBJ2-5, the V gene TRBV5-6; tentatively, D is TRBD1 (6 bases). Per the germline V gene, CDR1 is SGHDT and CDR2 is YYEEEE. V dropped 0 bases and J dropped 1 base, with 13 bases sitting between them. The CDR3 runs 16 residues. Here the CDR3 DNA reads TGTGCCAGCAGCTTGGCTGTCAGGGGACCCCAAGAGACCCAGTACTTC. Amino acids: CASSLAVRGPQETQYF.

The V gene is TRBV7-2, the J gene TRBJ2-5; D not certain. The CDR3 is 16 amino acids. Looked up from germline, CDR1 is SGHTA and CDR2 is FQGNSA. V was shortened by 5 bases and J by 0 bases, with 16 bases between the two germline ends. The CDR3 nucleotides are TGTGCCAGCAGCCCACCCCGATTAACATACCAAGAGACCCAGTACTTC. This gives the protein CASSPPRLTYQETQYF.

The gene calls are TRBV27 and TRBJ2-7; D may be TRBD2 (5 bases). Trimming removed 6 bases from V and 0 bases from J, with 18 bases in between. This CDR3 is built from 16 residues. The germline CDR1 and CDR2 sequences are MNHEY and SMNVEV (reference sequence). Here the CDR3 reads CASSSDGNGGSYEQYF. The CDR3 DNA is TGTGCCAGCAGCTCGGACGGGAACGGTGGCTCCTACGAGCAGTACTTC.

This sequence joins TRBV2 and TRBJ2-7, with a possible D match to TRBD2 (6 bases). CDR3 length: 16 amino acids. V lost 6 bases and J lost 6, with 24 bases in between. The germline CDR1 and CDR2 sequences are SNHLY and FYNNEI. The CDR3 coding sequence is TGTGCCAGCAGCTTCGAGACTAGGGAGAGGAGGGTCGAGCAGTACTTC. This sequence encodes CASSFETRERRVEQYF.

J is TRBJ2-3 and V is TRBV15, with 12 bases identical to TRBD2. The CDR3 loop spans 18 amino acids. Unmatched junction bases numbered 12, after V lost 5 bases and J lost 3 bases. The germline V gene encodes CDR1 LNHNV and CDR2 YYDKDF (reference sequence). CDR3 nucleotide sequence: TGTGCCACCAGCGCAGAAAGACTAGCGGGGGAAAAAACAGATACGCAGTATTTT. Translating gives CATSAERLAGEKTDTQYF.

J is TRBJ2-7 and V is TRBV13; 10 bases are shared with TRBD2. V shed 3 bases, J shed 2 bases, and the junction held 4 bases outside the gene matches. Germline V lookup: CDR1 PRHDT, CDR2 FYEKMQ (reference sequence). There are 15 residues in the CDR3. As DNA, the CDR3 is TGTGCCAGCAGCTTCACTAGCGGGATTCCCTACGAGCAGTACTTC. As protein: CASSFTSGIPYEQYF.

The chain joins TRBV28 to TRBJ1-2; TRBD1 matches 11 bases. The length of the CDR3 is 16 residues. The V gene end was trimmed by 2 bases and the J gene end by 8 bases; junction bases not matched to a gene: 10. The germline V gene has CDR1 MDHEN and CDR2 SYDVKM. The chain's CDR3 is CASSLSLGQGDWGYTF. CDR3 nucleotides: TGTGCCAGCAGTTTAAGTTTGGGACAGGGGGACTGGGGCTACACCTTC.

This clone was counted a few times. The J gene is TRBJ1-1, the V gene TRBV18, with unresolved D. This CDR3 contains 15 residues. CDR1 is KGHSH, CDR2 LQKENI, per germline. V was cut by 4 bases and J by 1 base, with 13 bases left in between. The CDR3: CASSRYGVENTEAFF. The CDR3 nucleotides are TGTGCCAGCTCACGTTACGGGGTCGAGAACACTGAAGCTTTCTTT.

The chain couples TRBV29-1 to TRBJ2-3; a weak D match, TRBD2 (5 bases). CDR3 size: 13 residues. Germline CDR1 and CDR2: SQVTM and ANQGSEA. V was pared by 6 bases and J by 8 bases, with 18 bases between. The CDR3 sequence: CSVSSSFSATQYF. CDR3 DNA sequence: TGCAGCGTGTCTTCTAGTTTTAGCGCTACGCAGTATTTT.

This rearrangement joins TRBV5-4 to TRBJ1-2, with 10 bases matching TRBD1. The CDR3 covers 16 residues. Trimming cost V 1 base and J 8 bases; bases outside gene matches: 11. CDR1 is SGHNT, CDR2 YYREEE, per germline (reference sequence). CDR3 sequence reads: CASSLFATGTGVGYTF. CDR3 DNA: TGTGCCAGCAGCTTGTTTGCAACCGGGACAGGGGTCGGCTACACCTTC. The complete variable domain, with remaining parts taken from reference TRBV5-4 and TRBJ1-2, reads ETGVTQSPTHLIKTRGQQVTLRCSSQSGHNTVSWYQQALGQGPQFIFQYYREEENGRGNFPPRFSGLQFPNYSSELNVNALELDDSALYLCASSLFATGTGVGYTFGSGTRLTVV.

This clone has a single count. The chain carries TRBV2 and TRBJ2-1, with 9 bases lining up with TRBD1. The CDR3 is 13 amino acids. Germline V gene data show CDR1 as SNHLY and CDR2 as FYNNEI. J lost 6 bases, V lost 3 bases, and 0 bases had no gene match. CDR3 loop: CASSEDRGNEQFF. CDR3 in DNA: TGTGCCAGCAGTGAGGACAGGGGCAATGAGCAGTTCTTC.

V gene TRBV4-1 combines with J gene TRBJ2-3, with D perhaps matching TRBD1 (5 bases). Trimming took off 4 bases at V and 3 bases at J, with 8 bases between the two ends. Germline loops: CDR1 MGHRA, CDR2 YSYEKL. The CDR3 has 13 residues. DNA of the CDR3: TGCGCCAGCAGCCCAGGGAATACAGATACGCAGTATTTT. This sequence encodes CASSPGNTDTQYF.

The rearrangement uses TRBV4-1 and TRBJ2-1, with TRBD2 matching 11 bases. Germline V gene lookup returns CDR1 MGHRA and CDR2 YSYEKL. The V and J ends lost 5 bases and 8 bases, in that order; junction bases with no gene match: 14. The CDR3 is made up of 17 amino acids. CDR3 residues: CASSGRLAGLTADEQFF. In DNA form, the CDR3 reads TGCGCCAGCAGCGGGCGACTAGCGGGACTGACTGCCGATGAGCAGTTCTTC.

V usage is TRBV5-6 and J usage is TRBJ1-1; 8 bases map to TRBD1. CDR3 length equals 12 residues. Germline values: CDR1 SGHDT, CDR2 YYEEEE. V was clipped by 5 bases and J by 4 bases; unmatched bases: 1. The DNA for the CDR3 is TGTGCCAGCAGGACAGGGGTCACTGAAGCTTTCTTT. This encodes CASRTGVTEAFF.

V and J are TRBV4-1 and TRBJ2-1, with 13 positions matching TRBD2. This CDR3 contains 17 residues. Germline CDR1 and CDR2: MGHRA and YSYEKL. The junction had 11 bases not matched to a gene; V was cut back by 3 bases and J by 9 bases. In DNA, the CDR3 is TGCGCCAGCAGCCATTCCGGACTAGCGGGAGTGACTGGTGAGCAGTTCTTC. This codes for CASSHSGLAGVTGEQFF.

V usage is TRBV2 and J usage is TRBJ1-1, with 8 bases lining up with TRBD1. Germline CDR1 is SNHLY and CDR2 is FYNNEI. V shed 4 bases, J shed 8 bases, and the junction held 9 bases outside the gene matches. The CDR3 spans 14 residues. This CDR3 reads CASSGSPAGGEAFF. CDR3 DNA: TGTGCCAGCAGTGGTAGTCCGGCAGGGGGCGAAGCTTTCTTT.

This chain uses TRBV5-4 with TRBJ2-5, with TRBD2 identical over 7 bases. CDR1 is SGHNT and CDR2 is YYREEE in the germline V gene (reference sequence). The CDR3 spans 18 residues. Trimming removed 0 bases from V and 5 bases from J; junction bases left unmatched: 16. As DNA, the CDR3 is TGTGCCAGCAGCTTGGCGGCGGGAGCTAGCACGGGTAGGGAGACCCAGTACTTC. Protein: CASSLAAGASTGRETQYF.

This chain connects TRBV5-4 to TRBJ2-7; 8 bases are a match to TRBD2. Trimming removed 4 bases from V and 3 bases from J; junction bases left unmatched: 9. Per the germline V gene, CDR1 is SGHNT and CDR2 is YYREEE (reference sequence). This CDR3 has 15 amino acids. CDR3 bases: TGTGCCAGCAGCGCGAGCGGGAGTCAGTACTACGAGCAGTACTTC. Protein: CASSASGSQYYEQYF.

This chain joins TRBV6-5 and TRBJ2-1; tentatively, D is TRBD1 (5 bases). V lost 6 bases to trimming and J lost 8 bases, with 17 bases between them. The length of the CDR3 is 14 residues. Germline V gene lookup returns CDR1 MNHEY and CDR2 SVGAGI. The chain's CDR3 is CASRSLMGPYEQFF. The CDR3 DNA is TGTGCCAGCAGGTCCTTGATGGGGCCCTATGAGCAGTTCTTC.

The gene calls are TRBV7-9 and TRBJ2-7; 7 bases agree with TRBD2. After removal of 8 bases from V and 2 bases from J, the junction contained 3 bases not matched to a gene. This CDR3 is built from 12 residues. Germline V gene lookup returns CDR1 SEHNR and CDR2 FQNEAQ (reference sequence). The CDR3 sequence: CASGGTTYEQYF. The CDR3 bases are TGTGCCAGCGGCGGGACTACCTACGAGCAGTACTTC.